The sequence of this T cell receptor (beta chain) was determined in a study of cytomegalovirus exposure and HLA in healthy donors. Study conclusions and caveats: Most subjects had HLA-A and HLA-B alleles reportedly predicted accurately by TCR beta sequences.

Worth noting for this clone: Its specificity is unknown.

Trimming left V 0 bases short and J 2 bases short, with 14 bases between. Germline CDR1 reads LNHNV; CDR2 reads YYDKDF (reference sequence). The CDR3 totals 17 residues. The PCR used 60 Vbeta and 13 Jbeta primers. Profiling relied on immunoSEQ multiplex PCR, and the TCRdb table lists in-frame clones only, not all of them. The sample yields around 260,000 clones, 75% to 85% seen once. The J gene is TRBJ1-5, the V gene TRBV15; D is unclear. The sample taken for sequencing was PBMCs. The source of this sequence is a girl aged 2 to 9 in good health and CMV-seronegative. The CDR3 nucleotides read TGTGCCACCAGCAGAGATAGGAGGGAGGTAGGCAATCAGCCCCAGCATTTT. It specifies CATSRDRREVGNQPQHF.